The rows below give T cell receptor beta chains drawn from one sample of a study of vaccination and CD4 T cells after COVID-19. Their antigens are not known. TCRdb reanalysed the PCR reads using MiXCR and keeps one entry per CDR3 protein. The sample contains some 8,200 distinct CDR3 sequences, under 45% of which appear only once. Sample: CD4+ T cells from blood, cultured in vitro. The receptors were sampled from a human donor in good health. CDR3s include the opening cysteine and the closing phenylalanine or tryptophan. D genes are given only for firm matches. Clone size, where shown, is once, few, many, or a class for clones that have expanded.

V gene	J gene	D gene	clone size	CDR3 protein	CDR3 DNA
TRBV6-1	TRBJ1-3	.	.	CASSKGGTGNTIYF	TGTGCCAGCAGCAAGGGGGGAACTGGAAACACCATATATTTT
TRBV6-2/TRBV6-3	TRBJ2-7	.	.	CASSPQAYEQYF	TGTGCCAGCAGTCCACAGGCCTACGAGCAGTACTTC
TRBV6-1	TRBJ1-5	.	.	CASSEGPGQPQHF	TGTGCCAGCAGTGAAGGACCAGGTCAGCCCCAGCATTTT
TRBV12-3/TRBV12-4	TRBJ2-7	TRBD2	.	CASSLVGTSGTPNF	TGTGCCAGCAGTTTAGTTGGGACTAGCGGGACCCCTAACTTC
TRBV7-9	TRBJ1-2	.	few	CASSPSKGYTF	TGTGCCAGCAGCCCATCGAAGGGCTACACCTTC
TRBV6-2/TRBV6-3	TRBJ2-7	.	few	CASSYQPSRDEQYF	TGTGCCAGCAGTTATCAGCCCTCCCGCGACGAGCAGTACTTC
TRBV11-3	TRBJ2-5	TRBD1	.	CASSPGQGLQVETQYF	TGTGCCAGCAGCCCAGGACAGGGACTCCAGGTAGAGACCCAGTACTTC
TRBV7-6	TRBJ2-7	TRBD2	.	CASSFGTSGAGEQYF	TGTGCCAGCAGTTTCGGGACTAGCGGTGCTGGCGAGCAGTACTTC
TRBV30	TRBJ1-5	TRBD1	once	CAWTGQGNQPQHF	TGTGCCTGGACGGGACAGGGAAATCAGCCCCAGCATTTT
TRBV7-9	TRBJ2-1	TRBD2	.	CASTASGGYNEQFF	TGTGCCAGCACGGCTAGCGGGGGTTATAATGAGCAGTTCTTC
TRBV20-1	TRBJ1-1	TRBD1	.	CSARDRGLNTEAFF	TGCAGTGCTAGGGACAGGGGGCTGAACACTGAAGCTTTCTTT
TRBV20-1	TRBJ1-1	.	few	CSARDFNLRRNTEAFF	TGCAGTGCTAGAGATTTCAATTTAAGGAGGAACACTGAAGCTTTCTTT
TRBV19	TRBJ1-6	.	few	CASRRTEVAPLHF	TGTGCCAGTAGGCGGACGGAGGTCGCCCCCCTCCACTTT
TRBV29-1	TRBJ2-5	.	.	CSVRVGIRETQYF	TGCAGCGTTCGAGTCGGTATTCGAGAGACCCAGTACTTC